This T cell receptor beta chain was obtained from a study of breast tumors, draining lymph nodes, adjacent tissues. Samples came from axillary lymph nodes draining the breast cancer. TCRdb fed the multiplex PCR reads into MiXCR, producing one record per CDR3 protein. The data hold approximately 100,000 distinct CDR3 sequences, with about 29% observed a single time. This clonotype was found many times. V shed 4 bases and J 3 bases; nucleotides not matched to a gene: 6. Germline V gives CDR1 SGHRS, CDR2 YFSETQ. The CDR3 has 15 amino acids. The rearrangement links TRBV5-1 to TRBJ2-7; 11 bases are shared with TRBD2. This TCR was sampled from a female donor with breast cancer. Some clones in this sample may be carry-over from other donors' samples. The specimen was axillary lymph node tissue. CDR3: CASSTGTSGLYEQYF. CDR3 in DNA: TGCGCCAGCAGCACCGGGACTAGCGGACTCTACGAGCAGTACTTC. The full variable domain, with the rest looked up from reference TRBV5-1 and TRBJ2-7, is KAGVTQTPRYLIKTRGQQVTLSCSPISGHRSVSWYQQTPGQGLQFLFEYFSETQRNKGNFPGRFSGRQFSNSRSEMNVSTLELGDSALYLCASSTGTSGLYEQYFGPGTRLTVT.